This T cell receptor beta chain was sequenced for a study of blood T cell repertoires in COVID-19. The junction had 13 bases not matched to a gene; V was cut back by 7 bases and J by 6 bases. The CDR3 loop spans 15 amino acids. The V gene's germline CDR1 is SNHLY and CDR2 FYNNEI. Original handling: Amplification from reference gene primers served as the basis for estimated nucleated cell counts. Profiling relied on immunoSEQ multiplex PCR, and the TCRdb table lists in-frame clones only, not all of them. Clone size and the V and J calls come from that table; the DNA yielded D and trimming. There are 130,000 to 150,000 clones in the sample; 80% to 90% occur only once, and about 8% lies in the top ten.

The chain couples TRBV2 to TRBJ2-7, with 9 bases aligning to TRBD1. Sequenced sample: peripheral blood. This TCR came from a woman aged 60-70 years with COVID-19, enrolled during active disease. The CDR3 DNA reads TGTGCCAGCACTTTTTGGGGACAGGGTCGGGCCGAGCAGTACTTC. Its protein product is CASTFWGQGRAEQYF.